The T cell receptor (beta chain) under discussion was sequenced for a study of blood T cell repertoires in COVID-19. Participants, about 18 to 100 years old, spanned around 25 US areas. Each participant's cohort was designated according to participant-reported clinical history. Two negative PCRs, clearance, or symptom resolution characterized the recovered Cohort 3 donors. J gave up 7 bases and V 4 bases, and 8 bases lay outside the gene matches. The V gene's germline CDR1 is MNHEY and CDR2 SVGAGI. The CDR3 consists of 15 residues. Authors' analysis steps: Reference gene primer amplification gave nucleated cell count estimates. Generated by immunoSEQ multiplex PCR, the TCRdb table keeps only in-frame clones and is missing some. The DNA was the basis for D and trimming; V, J and clone size are from that table. The data contain around 370,000 clones, 70% to 90% of them singletons.

The specimen was PBMCs or T cells enriched from blood (not recorded which). This TCR was sampled from a young woman who had recovered from COVID-19. The chain has TRBV6-5 and TRBJ1-2; the match to TRBD1 covers 11 bases. The CDR3 DNA reads as TGTGCCAGCAGTTTGTACGGACAGGGGGCTGCTGGCTACACCTTC. Amino acid sequence: CASSLYGQGAAGYTF.